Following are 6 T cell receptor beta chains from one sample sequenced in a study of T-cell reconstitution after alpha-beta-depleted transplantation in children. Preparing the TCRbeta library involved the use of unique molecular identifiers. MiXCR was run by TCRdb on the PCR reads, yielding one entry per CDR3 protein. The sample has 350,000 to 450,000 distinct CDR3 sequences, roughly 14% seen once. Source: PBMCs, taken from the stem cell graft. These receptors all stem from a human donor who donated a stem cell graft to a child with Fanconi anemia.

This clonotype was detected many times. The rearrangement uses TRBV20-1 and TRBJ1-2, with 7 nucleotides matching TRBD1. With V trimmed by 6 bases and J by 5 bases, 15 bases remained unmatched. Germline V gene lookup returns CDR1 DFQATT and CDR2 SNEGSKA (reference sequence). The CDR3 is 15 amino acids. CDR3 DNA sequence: TGCAGTGCCAGGACAGGAGGCCAGCAAGGTTATGGCTACACCTTC. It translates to CSARTGGQQGYGYTF.

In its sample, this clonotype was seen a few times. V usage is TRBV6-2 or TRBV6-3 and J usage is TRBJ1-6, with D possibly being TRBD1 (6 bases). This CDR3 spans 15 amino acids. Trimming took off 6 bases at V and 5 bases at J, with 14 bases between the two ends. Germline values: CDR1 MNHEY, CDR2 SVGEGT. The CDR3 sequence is CASRSGEFDNSPLHF. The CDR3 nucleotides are TGTGCCAGCAGATCAGGGGAGTTCGATAATTCACCCCTCCACTTT.

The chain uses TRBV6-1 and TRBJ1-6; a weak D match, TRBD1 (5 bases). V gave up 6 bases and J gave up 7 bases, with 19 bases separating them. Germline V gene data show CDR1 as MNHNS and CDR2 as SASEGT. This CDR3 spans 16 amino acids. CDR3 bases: TGTGCCAGCAGCCCTGCAATGGGGGGATTAAATTCACCCCTCCACTTT. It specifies CASSPAMGGLNSPLHF.

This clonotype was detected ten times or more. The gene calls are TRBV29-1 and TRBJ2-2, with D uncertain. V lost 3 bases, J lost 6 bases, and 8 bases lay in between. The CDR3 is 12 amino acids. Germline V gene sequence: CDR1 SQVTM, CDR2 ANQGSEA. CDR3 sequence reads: CSVENDAGELFF. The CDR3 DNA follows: TGCAGCGTTGAGAACGACGCCGGGGAGCTGTTTTTT.

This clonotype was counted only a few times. The DNA for the CDR3 is TGCAGTGCTAACAAGCAGATGGGAACAGATACGCAGTATTTT. This codes for CSANKQMGTDTQYF. V is TRBV20-1 and J is TRBJ2-3; D unresolved. Germline CDR1 and CDR2: DFQATT and SNEGSKA (reference sequence). Deletions cut 4 bases from V and 3 bases from J, with 14 bases between. The CDR3 has 14 residues.

In nucleotides, the CDR3 is TGTGCCAGCAGGACCTGGGGGAGCACAGATACGCAGTATTTT. This sequence encodes CASRTWGSTDTQYF. The V gene is TRBV12-3 or TRBV12-4, the J gene TRBJ2-3; D tentatively reads TRBD1 or TRBD2 (5 bases each). V gave up 6 bases and J gave up 0 bases, with 10 bases separating them. The length of the CDR3 is 14 residues.